The next 32 T cell receptor beta chains were all read from a single sample in a study of blood T cell repertoires in COVID-19. The method was immunoSEQ multiplex PCR; TCRdb's version includes in-frame clones alone and lacks a portion of them. Counted here are about 39,000 clones, roughly 76% occurring once; the ten biggest clones make up 8% to 10%. Sequenced input: peripheral blood. These TCRs come from a man aged 65-85 years with active or convalescent COVID-19.

This clone was found a few times. The V and J genes are TRBV7-3 and TRBJ2-1; tentatively, D is TRBD2 (6 bases). This CDR3 comprises 15 residues. CDR1 is SGHTA, CDR2 FQGTGA, per germline. V was pared by 6 bases and J by 0 bases, with 12 bases between. DNA of the CDR3: TGTGCCAGCAGGAGGGCGGGGAGCTCCTACAATGAGCAGTTCTTC. This gives the protein CASRRAGSSYNEQFF.

The chain is built from TRBV5-4 and TRBJ1-4; TRBD1 might be the D (6 bases). With 1 base removed from V and 7 bases from J, the gap between germline ends came to 11 bases. Germline assignment: CDR1 SGHNT and CDR2 YYREEE (reference sequence). This CDR3 spans 14 amino acids. CDR3: CASSLQGLVEKLFF. The DNA of the CDR3 is TGTGCCAGCAGCTTGCAGGGGTTGGTTGAAAAACTGTTTTTT.

The V and J genes are TRBV5-1 and TRBJ2-3, with D tentatively TRBD1 (6 bases). The germline V gene encodes CDR1 SGHRS and CDR2 YFSETQ. The CDR3 has 14 residues. Trimming pared 4 bases from V and 6 bases from J, leaving 15 bases between. The CDR3 nucleotides read TGCGCCAGCAGCCCGGACAGAGAGGGGGATACGCAGTATTTT. The encoded protein is CASSPDREGDTQYF.

The J gene is TRBJ2-1, the V gene TRBV11-2; 7 bases match TRBD1. This CDR3 has 15 residues. V lost 7 bases and J lost 3; bases outside the gene matches: 9. Germline-derived CDR1 and CDR2 are SGHAT and FQNNGV. CDR3 region: CASTPTGANYNEQFF. CDR3 nucleotide sequence: TGTGCCAGCACCCCTACAGGGGCAAACTACAATGAGCAGTTCTTC. The full variable domain, in which reference TRBV11-2 and TRBJ2-1 provide the parts outside the CDR3, is EAGVAQSPRYKIIEKRQSVAFWCNPISGHATLYWYQQILGQGPKLLIQFQNNGVVDDSQLPKDRFSAERLKGVDSTLKIQPAKLEDSAVYLCASTPTGANYNEQFFGPGTRLTVL.

The chain links TRBV19 to TRBJ1-2, with D perhaps TRBD1 (6 bases). The germline V and J ends were trimmed by 3 bases and 2 bases, with 10 bases remaining between them. CDR1 and CDR2 from the germline V gene are LNHDA and SQIVND (reference sequence). This CDR3 is built from 14 residues. The CDR3 reads CASSIRTDNYGYTF. The CDR3, as DNA: TGTGCCAGTAGTATCCGGACAGACAACTATGGCTACACCTTC.

This chain links TRBV7-3 with TRBJ2-3; D may be TRBD2 (5 bases). CDR1 SGHTA and CDR2 FQGTGA come from the germline V gene. Trimming removed 2 bases from V and 7 bases from J, with 19 bases in between. This CDR3 contains 16 residues. CDR3 protein: CASSLGRGSLGNTQYF. Written as DNA, the CDR3 is TGTGCCAGCAGCTTAGGTCGCGGCTCCCTCGGGAATACGCAGTATTTT.

Only a few counts were recorded for this clone. The chain uses TRBV27 and TRBJ1-2; D might be TRBD1 (5 bases). With 8 bases removed from V and 1 base from J, the gap between germline ends came to 14 bases. From germline, CDR1 is MNHEY and CDR2 SMNVEV (reference sequence). The CDR3 loop spans 14 amino acids. This CDR3 is CASGTRGLNYGYTF. The CDR3 DNA sequence: TGTGCCAGCGGAACAAGGGGCCTTAACTATGGCTACACCTTC.

The chain joins TRBV28 to TRBJ2-7; D gene unclear. This CDR3 has 12 amino acids. Trimming took 8 bases from V and 6 from J, leaving 14 bases between them. Germline CDR1 MDHEN, CDR2 SYDVKM. The CDR3, as DNA: TGTGCCAGCTTTGGCCTTAGCAGCGAGCAGTACTTC. Amino acids: CASFGLSSEQYF.

The rearrangement uses TRBV3-1 (or the pseudogene TRBV3-2) and TRBJ2-3; D might be TRBD1 (5 bases). Germline V CDR1 and CDR2: LGHDT, YNNKEL (reference sequence). CDR3 size: 15 residues. V lost 0 bases and J lost 5, with 12 bases in between. The CDR3 nucleotides are TGTGCCAGCAGCCAAGAAGGGGTTCTCGGAGATACGCAGTATTTT. This codes for CASSQEGVLGDTQYF.

The V and J genes are TRBV4-1 and TRBJ2-7; TRBD2 matches 11 bases. Germline CDR1 MGHRA, CDR2 YSYEKL. This CDR3 has 16 amino acids. V shed 1 base, J shed 4 bases, and the junction held 6 bases outside the gene matches. The CDR3 nucleotides read TGCGCCAGCAGCCAAGGACTAGCGGGGAACGATTACGAGCAGTACTTC. Amino acid sequence: CASSQGLAGNDYEQYF.

The CDR3 sequence is CASSITGVPTEAFF. The CDR3, as DNA: TGTGCCAGTAGTATTACGGGGGTTCCCACTGAAGCTTTCTTT. This chain connects TRBV19 to TRBJ1-1, with D possibly being TRBD1 (5 bases). V lost 3 bases and J 4 bases, leaving 12 bases between the germline ends. The length of the CDR3 is 14 residues. The germline V gene has CDR1 LNHDA and CDR2 SQIVND (reference sequence).

This chain joins TRBV7-9 and TRBJ2-3, with D tentatively TRBD1 (5 bases). Per the germline V gene, CDR1 is SEHNR and CDR2 is FQNEAQ (reference sequence). The CDR3 has 13 amino acids. With 3 bases removed from V and 4 bases from J, the gap between germline ends came to 8 bases. The CDR3 reads CASSFTGSDTQYF. CDR3 in DNA: TGTGCCAGCAGCTTTACAGGTTCAGATACGCAGTATTTT.

The CDR3 loop is CASSFNRGETEAFF. The CDR3 DNA sequence: TGTGCCAGCAGTTTCAACAGGGGTGAGACTGAAGCTTTCTTT. The chain is built from TRBV6-2 or TRBV6-3 and TRBJ1-1; TRBD1 matches 7 bases. Germline CDR1 is MNHEY and CDR2 is SVGEGT. Trimming took 4 bases from V and 5 from J; bases not matched to a gene: 7. The CDR3 consists of 14 residues.

The V gene is TRBV19, the J gene TRBJ1-2; D gene uncertain. Trimming cost V 7 bases and J 4 bases, with 19 bases left between them. Germline V gene sequence: CDR1 LNHDA, CDR2 SQIVND (reference sequence). This CDR3 region has 15 residues. CDR3 sequence reads: CASTLSGPLGYGYTF. The CDR3 coding sequence is TGTGCCAGTACCCTATCCGGTCCTCTAGGCTATGGCTACACCTTC.

The rearrangement uses TRBV2 and TRBJ1-5, with 9 bases that match TRBD1. The CDR3 sequence is 14 residues long. The V and J ends lost 6 bases and 7 bases, in that order; junction bases with no gene match: 7. The germline gives CDR1 SNHLY, CDR2 FYNNEI. The CDR3 DNA sequence: TGTGCCAGCAGGGGACAGGGTGGTTGGCAGCCCCAGCATTTT. Protein: CASRGQGGWQPQHF.

The rearrangement links TRBV7-9 to TRBJ2-5; 8 nucleotides agree with TRBD1. Germline V gives CDR1 SEHNR, CDR2 FQNEAQ (reference sequence). The CDR3 is made up of 14 amino acids. The J segment lost 5 bases and the V segment lost 5 bases, leaving 7 bases of the junction unmatched. The CDR3 loop is CASSRAGGKETQYF. Here the CDR3 DNA reads TGTGCCAGCAGCCGGGCAGGGGGCAAGGAGACCCAGTACTTC. The full variable domain, in which reference TRBV7-9 and TRBJ2-5 provide the parts outside the CDR3, is DTGVSQNPRHKITKRGQNVTFRCDPISEHNRLYWYRQTLGQGPEFLTYFQNEAQLEKSRLLSDRFSAERPKGSFSTLEIQRTEQGDSAMYLCASSRAGGKETQYFGPGTRLLVL.

CDR3 in amino acids: CASSPSGNYGYTF. DNA for the CDR3: TGTGCCAGCAGCCCATCTGGCAACTATGGCTACACCTTC. This chain connects TRBV7-9 to TRBJ1-2; no clear D gene. The CDR3 sequence is 13 residues long. Looked up from germline, CDR1 is SEHNR and CDR2 is FQNEAQ (reference sequence). V gave up 5 bases and J gave up 2 bases, with 9 bases separating them.

This clone was seen more than once but under ten times. The chain employs TRBV29-1 and TRBJ1-2; TRBD1 matches 7 bases. V lost 1 base, J lost 7 bases, and 9 bases stayed unmatched. CDR3 size: 14 residues. Germline values: CDR1 SQVTM, CDR2 ANQGSEA. This CDR3 is CSVEGQGMGFGYTF. CDR3 DNA sequence: TGCAGCGTTGAAGGACAGGGTATGGGGTTTGGCTACACCTTC. The variable domain in full, with the rest retrieved from reference TRBV29-1 and TRBJ1-2, is SAVISQKPSRDICQRGTSLTIQCQVDSQVTMMFWYRQQPGQSLTLIATANQGSEATYESGFVIDKFPISRPNLTFSTLTVSNMSPEDSSIYLCSVEGQGMGFGYTFGSGTRLTVV.

This chain connects TRBV6-6 to TRBJ1-3; 7 nucleotides agree with TRBD1. J was trimmed by 0 bases and V by 6 bases; bases with no gene match: 8. The CDR3 consists of 16 residues. Germline assignment: CDR1 MNHNY and CDR2 SVGAGI (reference sequence). The CDR3 reads CASSRGGQVSGNTIYF. CDR3 nucleotides: TGTGCCAGCAGCCGCGGCGGACAGGTCTCTGGAAACACCATATATTTT.

The chain employs TRBV5-1 and TRBJ1-4, with 8 bases matching TRBD1. CDR3 size: 14 residues. From germline, CDR1 is SGHRS and CDR2 YFSETQ. V dropped 2 bases and J dropped 6; count of bases not matched to a gene: 3. CDR3 sequence: CASSLQGDDEKLFF. The CDR3 region has the DNA TGCGCCAGCAGCTTACAGGGGGATGATGAAAAACTGTTTTTT. Supplemented by reference TRBV5-1 and TRBJ1-4, the full variable domain reads KAGVTQTPRYLIKTRGQQVTLSCSPISGHRSVSWYQQTPGQGLQFLFEYFSETQRNKGNFPGRFSGRQFSNSRSEMNVSTLELGDSALYLCASSLQGDDEKLFFGSGTQLSVL.

This chain joins TRBV6-6 and TRBJ1-2; D not certain. This CDR3 contains 14 residues. Germline CDR1 is MNHNY and CDR2 is SVGAGI (reference sequence). V lost 7 bases to trimming and J lost 8 bases, with 20 bases between them. The CDR3 DNA sequence: TGTGCCAGCACCCCCGTGGGGAGAGCGAAAGGCTACACCTTC. As protein: CASTPVGRAKGYTF.

The rearrangement uses TRBV7-3 and TRBJ2-7; 9 bases are shared with TRBD2. V lost 2 bases, J lost 7 bases, and 3 bases stayed unmatched. The CDR3 contains 13 residues. Germline assignment: CDR1 SGHTA and CDR2 FQGTGA. The CDR3 loop reads CASSLAGGPEQYF. The CDR3 DNA reads TGTGCCAGCAGCTTAGCGGGGGGGCCGGAGCAGTACTTC.

The rearrangement joins TRBV7-8 to TRBJ2-1; TRBD2 matches at 12 bases. The ends lost 4 bases at V and 8 bases at J; junction bases unmatched: 9. The CDR3 runs to 16 residues. Germline lookup yields CDR1 SGHVS and CDR2 FQNEAQ. CDR3 sequence reads: CASSSSLAGGFDEQFF. CDR3 nucleotides: TGTGCCAGCAGCTCATCCCTAGCGGGGGGGTTCGATGAGCAGTTCTTC.

This chain links TRBV27 with TRBJ2-7, with D uncertain. V was shortened by 0 bases and J by 6 bases, with 15 bases between the two germline ends. Germline assignment: CDR1 MNHEY and CDR2 SMNVEV (reference sequence). This CDR3 contains 15 residues. For the CDR3, the DNA is TGTGCCAGCAGTTTATCTAGCCAACTTCGCCGCGAGCAGTACTTC. As protein: CASSLSSQLRREQYF.

This chain links TRBV9 with TRBJ2-7; TRBD1 aligns across 12 bases. J was trimmed by 6 bases and V by 4 bases; bases with no gene match: 5. CDR1 is SGDLS, CDR2 YYNGEE, per germline. The CDR3 is made up of 14 amino acids. The chain's CDR3 is CASSYRDRGLEQYF. The CDR3 nucleotides are TGTGCCAGCAGCTACCGGGACAGGGGGCTCGAGCAGTACTTC.

The V gene is TRBV7-8, the J gene TRBJ1-5; 7 nucleotides match TRBD1. Trimming removed 5 bases from V and 7 bases from J; junction bases left unmatched: 5. The CDR3 sequence is 13 residues long. Germline values: CDR1 SGHVS, CDR2 FQNEAQ. The CDR3 loop is CASSPYRGQPQHF. CDR3 coding DNA: TGTGCCAGCAGCCCCTACAGGGGCCAGCCCCAGCATTTT.

V is TRBV18 and J is TRBJ2-7; 12 positions match TRBD2. Germline V gene sequence: CDR1 KGHSH, CDR2 LQKENI. The trim removed 3 bases at V and 5 bases at J, leaving 5 bases unmatched. This CDR3 contains 15 residues. The CDR3 loop reads CASSPTSGGLNEQYF. DNA of the CDR3: TGTGCCAGCTCACCGACTAGCGGGGGCCTCAACGAGCAGTACTTC.

The chain joins TRBV6-5 to TRBJ1-2; tentatively, D is TRBD1 (6 bases). Germline values: CDR1 MNHEY, CDR2 SVGAGI. The V and J ends lost 7 bases and 2 bases respectively, with 14 bases between them. The length of the CDR3 is 14 residues. CDR3 DNA: TGTGCCAGCAAGGGGAACAGGGTCAACTATGGCTACACCTTC. Amino acids: CASKGNRVNYGYTF.

The rearrangement joins TRBV30 to TRBJ1-5; 7 nucleotides line up with TRBD1. The junction had 4 bases not matched to a gene; V was cut back by 1 base and J by 4 bases. CDR1 is GTSNPN, CDR2 SVGIG, per germline (reference sequence). CDR3 length equals 14 residues. CDR3 residues: CAWSAGQRNQPQHF. CDR3 DNA sequence: TGTGCCTGGAGTGCGGGACAGAGAAATCAGCCCCAGCATTTT.

This sequence joins TRBV7-2 and TRBJ2-7, with D perhaps TRBD2 (6 bases). CDR1 and CDR2 (germline): SGHTA, FQGNSA. Trimming removed 2 bases from V and 5 bases from J, with 16 bases in between. The CDR3 runs to 15 residues. In DNA, the CDR3 is TGTGCCAGCAGCTTATCCGCGACTAGTGGAGACGAGCAGTACTTC. Its protein product is CASSLSATSGDEQYF.

V is TRBV5-1 and J is TRBJ2-2; 7 nucleotides match TRBD2. The CDR3 is 14 residues long. Trimming at V came to 6 bases and at J to 6 bases, leaving 8 bases not matched to a gene. Germline CDR1 reads SGHRS; CDR2 reads YFSETQ. The CDR3 nucleotides read TGCGCCAGCAACACGGGGGGTTCCCCCGGGGAGCTGTTTTTT. Translated, it gives CASNTGGSPGELFF.

The chain links TRBV27 to TRBJ1-2; 9 bases align to TRBD1. The CDR3 is 13 amino acids. CDR1 and CDR2 from the germline V gene are MNHEY and SMNVEV (reference sequence). The ends lost 6 bases at V and 6 bases at J; junction bases unmatched: 5. The CDR3 spells CASRGTGRDGYTF. In DNA, the CDR3 is TGTGCCAGCAGAGGGACAGGGAGGGATGGCTACACCTTC.